A single sample gave rise to the 19 T cell receptor beta chains below, sequenced in a study of cytomegalovirus exposure and HLA in healthy donors (dated by TCRdb to 2016 to 2017). The library was built by means of the immunoSEQ multiplex PCR assay. TCRdb took this table from immuneACCESS and kept in-frame rearrangements with V and J called. Such tables lack part of the clones; where checked against another copy, unresolved V genes explain under half of the gap, and the rest is unexplained. In all, the sample holds 150,000 or so clones, and roughly 87% of those were seen once. The biggest ten clones account for approximately 9.2% of the sample. The specimen sequenced was PBMCs. These receptors were obtained from a woman in her late teens or twenties in good health and CMV-seropositive.

The chain recombines TRBV29-1 with TRBJ2-1; the D gene is possibly TRBD1 (6 bases). Trimming took 7 bases from V and 0 from J, leaving 10 bases between them. This CDR3 spans 13 amino acids. Germline V gene data show CDR1 as SQVTM and CDR2 as ANQGSEA. The CDR3 loop reads CSARTDSYNEQFF. CDR3 sequence (DNA): TGCAGCGCCCGGACAGACTCCTACAATGAGCAGTTCTTC.

V and J are TRBV5-6 and TRBJ2-7; 10 bases agree with TRBD1. The CDR3 has 17 residues. J gave up 3 bases and V 5 bases, and 14 bases lay outside the gene matches. Germline lookup yields CDR1 SGHDT and CDR2 YYEEEE. The CDR3 protein is CASRGTGEVGVFYEQYF. CDR3 sequence (DNA): TGTGCCAGCAGAGGGACAGGGGAAGTTGGAGTATTCTACGAGCAGTACTTC.

This clone turned up a few times. J is TRBJ1-5 and V is TRBV7-2; TRBD1 matches 10 bases. Trimming cost V 5 bases and J 5 bases; bases outside gene matches: 9. The CDR3 covers 16 residues. Germline CDR1 and CDR2: SGHTA and FQGNSA. CDR3 protein: CASSHRTGGGYQPQHF. In nucleotides, the CDR3 is TGTGCCAGCAGCCACCGGACAGGGGGAGGCTATCAGCCCCAGCATTTT.

This chain connects TRBV7-9 to TRBJ2-7, with D possibly being TRBD1 (6 bases). The V end was cut by 1 base, the J end by 5 bases, with 12 bases between. CDR3 length: 14 amino acids. Germline V gene sequence: CDR1 SEHNR, CDR2 FQNEAQ (reference sequence). In nucleotides, the CDR3 is TGTGCCAGCAGCTTAGGGACAGCTGGGCACGAGCAGTACTTC. This sequence encodes CASSLGTAGHEQYF.

The chain joins TRBV2 to TRBJ2-1; D is unresolved. Germline V gives CDR1 SNHLY, CDR2 FYNNEI. CDR3 size: 17 residues. Trimming removed 1 base from V and 4 bases from J, with 17 bases in between. The CDR3 DNA follows: TGTGCCAGCAGTGAAGACGACCCACTCACTATATACAATGAGCAGTTCTTC. It translates to CASSEDDPLTIYNEQFF. Full variable domain (missing parts from reference TRBV2 and TRBJ2-1): EPEVTQTPSHQVTQMGQEVILRCVPISNHLYFYWYRQILGQKVEFLVSFYNNEISEKSEIFDDQFSVERPDGSNFTLKIRSTKLEDSAMYFCASSEDDPLTIYNEQFFGPGTRLTVL.

J is TRBJ1-5 and V is TRBV2; TRBD1 aligns across 8 bases. V lost 2 bases and J lost 1; bases outside the gene matches: 13. The CDR3 covers 19 residues. Germline V gene data show CDR1 as SNHLY and CDR2 as FYNNEI. DNA for the CDR3: TGTGCCAGCAGTGAATGGGGACAGGCGTCGGTCGGGAGCAATCAGCCCCAGCATTTT. This translates into CASSEWGQASVGSNQPQHF.

The chain is built from TRBV5-8 and TRBJ1-3; D possibly corresponds to TRBD1 (5 bases). V was cut by 4 bases and J by 4 bases, with 21 bases left in between. The V gene's germline CDR1 is SGHTS and CDR2 YDEGEE. The CDR3 contains 17 residues. The CDR3 loop is CASSPTSDSLRGNTIYF. The DNA for the CDR3 is TGTGCCAGCAGCCCTACCTCCGACAGTCTAAGGGGAAACACCATATATTTT.

This chain uses TRBV5-1 with TRBJ1-3; perhaps TRBD1 as D (5 bases). V lost 1 base to trimming and J lost 6 bases, with 17 bases between them. CDR3 length: 16 residues. CDR1 is SGHRS and CDR2 is YFSETQ in the germline V gene. The CDR3 DNA follows: TGCGCCAGCAGCTTGTTTAGGGGCGAAAAGGTAAACACCATATATTTT. Its translation: CASSLFRGEKVNTIYF.

The chain couples TRBV7-9 to TRBJ1-2; 8 positions match TRBD1. The CDR3 has 13 residues. Germline V lookup: CDR1 SEHNR, CDR2 FQNEAQ (reference sequence). The trim removed 5 bases at V and 7 bases at J, leaving 6 bases unmatched. As DNA, the CDR3 is TGTGCCAGCAGCACACCAGGGGGCGGTGGCTACACCTTC. Translation: CASSTPGGGGYTF.

The rearrangement uses TRBV5-6 and TRBJ2-5; the D is unclear. This CDR3 contains 13 residues. Germline V gene lookup returns CDR1 SGHDT and CDR2 YYEEEE. V was clipped by 6 bases and J by 1 base, with 10 bases between them. The chain's CDR3 is CASNTGSQETQYF. Written as DNA, the CDR3 is TGTGCCAGCAACACCGGGTCCCAAGAGACCCAGTACTTC. Looking up the rest from reference TRBV5-6 and TRBJ2-5 gives the full variable domain: DAGVTQSPTHLIKTRGQQVTLRCSPKSGHDTVSWYQQALGQGPQFIFQYYEEEERQRGNFPDRFSGHQFPNYSSELNVNALLLGDSALYLCASNTGSQETQYFGPGTRLLVL.

The rearrangement uses TRBV28 and TRBJ1-4, with D perhaps TRBD1 (6 bases). The CDR3 runs to 17 residues. V gave up 8 bases and J gave up 0 bases, with 19 bases separating them. Looked up from germline, CDR1 is MDHEN and CDR2 is SYDVKM. The CDR3 DNA follows: TGTGCCAGCGTCCCCGTCGCAGGGGCCTCAACTAATGAAAAACTGTTTTTT. Its protein product is CASVPVAGASTNEKLFF.

The V and J genes are TRBV19 and TRBJ1-2; 7 nucleotides agree with TRBD1. Unmatched junction bases numbered 6, after V lost 6 bases and J lost 2 bases. CDR3 length: 14 amino acids. CDR1 LNHDA and CDR2 SQIVND come from the germline V gene (reference sequence). The CDR3 DNA is TGTGCCAGTAGCATAACGACAGGGAACTATGGCTACACCTTC. Its translation: CASSITTGNYGYTF.

The V call is TRBV4-1, the J call TRBJ1-5, with D possibly matching TRBD1 (5 bases). V was pared by 1 base and J by 7 bases, with 8 bases between. The CDR3 is 13 residues long. The V gene's germline CDR1 is MGHRA and CDR2 YSYEKL. The CDR3 sequence: CASSQVGGQPQHF. CDR3 nucleotide sequence: TGCGCCAGCAGCCAAGTCGGGGGACAGCCCCAGCATTTT.

The V call is TRBV6-1, the J call TRBJ2-7, with D perhaps TRBD1 (5 bases). The germline CDR1 and CDR2 sequences are MNHNS and SASEGT. The CDR3 is made up of 12 amino acids. The germline V and J ends were trimmed by 6 bases and 2 bases, with 8 bases remaining between them. Here the CDR3 reads CASSRAAYEQYF. DNA of the CDR3: TGTGCCAGCAGCAGGGCAGCCTACGAGCAGTACTTC.

The chain employs TRBV28 and TRBJ2-3; no clear D gene. Germline V gives CDR1 MDHEN, CDR2 SYDVKM. V was pared by 1 base and J by 2 bases, with 7 bases between. The CDR3 consists of 14 residues. The CDR3 is CASSLSSPTDTQYF. The CDR3 region has the DNA TGTGCCAGCAGTTTATCGAGCCCCACAGATACGCAGTATTTT.

This sequence joins TRBV11-3 and TRBJ2-2, with TRBD1 as a possible D gene (5 bases). V was clipped by 1 base and J by 11 bases, with 11 bases between them. In germline, CDR1 is SGHNT, CDR2 YENEEA. The CDR3 loop spans 13 amino acids. In DNA form, the CDR3 reads TGTGCCAGCAGCTTAGGGGGCCCGGACGAGCTGTTTTTT. Its translation: CASSLGGPDELFF.

The gene calls are TRBV7-9 and TRBJ1-2; 9 positions agree with TRBD1. The germline V gene encodes CDR1 SEHNR and CDR2 FQNEAQ (reference sequence). V shed 5 bases, J shed 0 bases, and the junction held 13 bases outside the gene matches. There are 18 residues in the CDR3. The CDR3 coding sequence is TGTGCCAGCAGCCCCGTGAAGGGACAGGGTCCCACTAACTATGGCTACACCTTC. Amino acid sequence: CASSPVKGQGPTNYGYTF. The variable domain in full, completed from reference TRBV7-9 and TRBJ1-2, reads DTGVSQNPRHKITKRGQNVTFRCDPISEHNRLYWYRQTLGQGPEFLTYFQNEAQLEKSRLLSDRFSAERPKGSFSTLEIQRTEQGDSAMYLCASSPVKGQGPTNYGYTFGSGTRLTVV.

The CDR3 DNA follows: TGTGCCAGCAGTTGGGATACAGGGAATCAGCCCCAGCATTTT. Residues: CASSWDTGNQPQHF. This sequence joins TRBV2 and TRBJ1-5, with D maybe TRBD1 (6 bases). The V gene lost 5 bases and the J gene lost 4 bases, with 12 bases spanning the gap. The CDR3 sequence is 14 residues long. Germline V gene data show CDR1 as SNHLY and CDR2 as FYNNEI.

This clone was seen more than once but under ten times. The rearrangement uses TRBV21-1 and TRBJ2-3; the table's D call, TRBD2, was not checked against the DNA. TRBV21-1 is a recognized pseudogene. The CDR3 is 12 amino acids. The CDR3 protein is CASREETDTQYF. Here the CDR3 DNA reads TGTGCCAGCCGGGAGGAGACAGATACGCAGTATTTT.